Given below is one T cell receptor beta chain in context. This clonotype was counted at least ten times. No cognate antigen has been identified for it. Base qualities are not at hand, and no much larger clone is one base apart. Libraries were prepared through multiplex PCR. The sequencer was an Illumina HiSeq 4000. CDR3 regions were amplified by Arm-PCR with iRepertoire HTBI primers to construct TCR beta libraries. Gel purification was performed on PCR products prior to sequencing. Turning to the authors' computational methods: Across samples, around 58 TRBV and roughly 15 TRBJ segments were identified and used for gene usage analysis of CDR3 amino acid clonotypes. COPE and FqMerger were used to merge filtered high-quality paired reads into contigs. BLAST was used to align contigs to the IMGT TRBV, TRBD and TRBJ reference genes, and CDR3 was defined following IMGT. Clonotypes above 0.1% frequency were classified as highly expanded clones. Repertoire diversity was measured by Shannon entropy, and V-J evenness by the Gini coefficient. A clonotype found in more than one individual was treated as public. TCRdb reprocessing: public reads trimmed at Q25 with fastp, clones called with MiXCR, in-frame beta chains kept. Each entry merges the rows of one CDR3 protein and shows their most common DNA and genes. TCRdb's processing, not the authors' own work, is the source of the V and J calls. The sample table contains about 540,000 distinct CDR3 sequences; only one count was recorded for approximately 13% of them. The ten largest clonotypes hold roughly a tenth of the sample.

These data belong to a study of regulatory T cells in long-lasting Graves disease (dated by TCRdb to the early 2020s). About the full investigation: Antithyroid drugs had been taken for less than 3 months by newly diagnosed Graves' disease patients. The study was conducted in China and was registered as a clinical trial. A total of around 35 samples underwent TCR sequencing: around 13 from persistent and roughly 20 from newly diagnosed Graves' disease patients. Peripheral blood TCR sequencing and RNA sequencing compared persistent Graves' disease patients with newly diagnosed Graves' disease patients.

V loses 1 base of germline sequence and J loses 5 bases, and the interval between the two ends is 5 bases. Looking up the germline V gene yields CDR1 SGHVS and CDR2 FQNEAQ. The CDR3 runs 12 residues from the cysteine to the phenylalanine. Kept here is only the CDR3 DNA, which spans 36 bases and is read in frame from base 1. The paper as a whole reports these results and caveats: More public clonotypes were shared among persistent patients (under 3,000) than among newly diagnosed patients (approximately 930). Peripheral blood alone was examined, since thyroid tissue, which constituted the primary lesion, could not be accessed. The authors noted that the small sample size was a limitation that may lower accuracy. Persistent disease showed preferential use of TRBV28, TRBJ1-2 and TRBJ2-5, whereas newly diagnosed disease favored TRBV20-1 and TRBJ2-1. Persistent Graves' disease patients showed lower TCR Shannon entropy and fewer highly expanded clones than newly diagnosed patients, suggesting clonal expansion. Only the TCR beta chain was sequenced and analyzed.

Per the publication, the time point label means: newly diagnosed GD, antithyroid drugs for less than 3 months. RNA was extracted from PBMCs in TRIzol for both TCR sequencing and RNA sequencing. Graves' disease was diagnosed according to American Thyroid Association guidelines. Patients were recruited from an endocrinology department in Xi'an, China. From each patient, around 9 milliliters of peripheral blood was collected into an EDTA anticoagulant tube. Ficoll Paque Plus density gradient separation was used to isolate PBMCs, and no additional T cell sorting was done. An Agilent 2100 Bioanalyzer and agarose gel were used to check RNA quality, and a NanoDrop 2000 was used to measure RNA concentration. This same sample was also part of a study on T cells in Graves' hyperthyroidism and ophthalmopathy. The second study, in turn, reports: Stable Graves' hyperthyroidism was defined as the absence of progression to ophthalmopathy over 18 months of follow-up. Hyperthyroidism patients were aged 18 to 65 years and newly diagnosed, with disease duration of less than 2 months. Patients with uncontrolled infections, other autoimmune diseases, pregnancy or lactation were excluded. Clinical symptoms, serum thyroxine and TRAb, thyroid ultrasound, and orbital computed tomography formed the basis for the diagnoses. A first-round RT-PCR of the TCR CDR3 used the HTBI primer set with the Qiagen OneStep RT-PCR kit. Most expanded thyroid clonotypes (frequency above 0.001) were also detected in blood, suggesting blood repertoires may reflect thyroid immune responses. A 13 V-J signature model separated ophthalmopathy from stable hyperthyroidism, with roughly 88% sensitivity and about 81% specificity in cross-validation and 80%/75% in testing. During validation, the model predicted progression to ophthalmopathy a median of roughly six months ahead of onset, with almost 71% sensitivity and about 75% specificity. TCR V-J signatures able to tell the groups apart were searched for in a discovery cohort of 100 patients, of whom over 40 had Graves' ophthalmopathy and more than 55 had stable Graves' hyperthyroidism. Whether ophthalmopathy could be predicted prospectively was tested in an independent validation cohort made up of fewer than 20 hyperthyroidism patients plus 17 patients who later progressed to ophthalmopathy. The 100 discovery patients were randomly divided into training and test sets at a 7:3 ratio. The study also compared thyroid tissue and blood T-cell repertoires from about six Graves' hyperthyroidism patients. After sampling, hyperthyroidism patients received methimazole starting at 30 mg daily, and ophthalmopathy patients received high-dose intravenous methylprednisolone. A second multiplex PCR round built the libraries, followed by size selection and purification. Paired-end sequencing of the libraries was performed with 100 bp reads on an Illumina HiSeq2000. SOAPnuke was used to process the raw data, removing reads that contained adapters or uncalled bases, had a mean Phred below 15, or lacked an exact match to the constant primer or identifier. COPE v1.2.5 was used to merge high-quality paired reads, and clonotypes were defined as unique nucleotide sequences. MiTCR v1.1 was used to align the clonotypes against IMGT TRBV, TRBD and TRBJ reference segments. Only V-J combinations with frequency above 0.0001, covering about 99% of repertoires, were analysed. A TCS score was defined as the ratio of F50 (clonal expansion) to E x V (chaos), with BLOSUM62-based TCRdist applied between CDR3 peptides within each V-J. Welch's t-statistics and random forest reduced 450 to 600 V-J features to 10 to 15, which were used in a naive Bayes classifier (R e1071). Sample size was not statistically predetermined, and blinding of investigators to group allocation was not performed. The paper describes TCR Vbeta CDR3 sequencing of more than 120 peripheral blood samples, made up of approximately 40 ophthalmopathy patients, roughly 75 hyperthyroidism patients and 17 progressor patients.

The chain is assembled from TRBV7-8 and TRBJ2-5; the D segment cannot be called with confidence. This specimen consisted of peripheral blood mononuclear cells (PBMCs), obtained at new diagnosis, from a patient treated with antithyroid drugs. The clonotype was recovered from a man in his thirties or forties with Graves disease. Donor details come from another sample of the same person, matched by shared clones. The DNA is TGTGCCAGCAGCTTAGGGTCGGAGACCCAGTACTTC. Translated, this gives CASSLGSETQYF.